One sample yielded the 29 T cell receptor beta chains listed below, sequenced in a study of blood T cell repertoires in COVID-19. Sequencing was performed with immunoSEQ multiplex PCR; in TCRdb, only in-frame clones are kept and a portion is missing. The sample has some 90,000 clones, about 86% seen once; the top ten hold about 17%. Sequenced sample: peripheral blood. The receptor set was obtained from a woman of 80 years or more with acute or convalescent COVID-19.

This rearrangement joins TRBV9 to TRBJ2-7; possibly TRBD1 for D (6 bases). The CDR3 contains 14 residues. Germline-derived CDR1 and CDR2 are SGDLS and YYNGEE. V was pared by 3 bases and J by 3 bases, with 13 bases between. CDR3 amino acids: CASSGSGVVYEQYF. The CDR3 region has the DNA TGTGCCAGCAGCGGATCAGGGGTGGTCTACGAGCAGTACTTC.

The chain uses TRBV19 and TRBJ2-7; 10 bases fit TRBD1. CDR1 LNHDA and CDR2 SQIVND come from the germline V gene (reference sequence). The junction had 6 bases not matched to a gene; V was cut back by 5 bases and J by 2 bases. The CDR3 has 15 amino acids. Here the CDR3 reads CASSALGQGPYEQYF. In nucleotides, the CDR3 is TGTGCCAGTAGTGCCCTGGGACAGGGGCCCTACGAGCAGTACTTC.

This clone appeared once. Its ends do not fully match the called genes, so a read error is possible. The genes are TRBV7-7 and TRBJ1-4; 7 nucleotides agree with TRBD1. Germline CDR1 and CDR2: SSHAT and FNYEAQ (reference sequence). This CDR3 contains 14 residues. The DNA for the CDR3 is TGTGCTAGCAGCTTAGACAGGGTAGGCGAAAAACTGTTTTTT. It encodes CASSLDRVGEKLFF. The full variable domain, in which reference TRBV7-7 and TRBJ1-4 provide the parts outside the CDR3, is GAGVSQSPRYKVTKRGQDVTLRCDPISSHATLYWYQQALGQGPEFLTYFNYEAQPDKSGLPSDRFSAERPEGSISTLTIQRTEQRDSAMYRCASSLDRVGEKLFFGSGTQLSVL.

This chain links TRBV4-1 with TRBJ1-1; TRBD1 matches at 7 bases. This CDR3 is 15 amino acids long. Germline trimming cut 3 bases from V and 0 bases from J; bases unmatched to any gene: 4. Germline CDR1 MGHRA, CDR2 YSYEKL. The CDR3 DNA reads as TGCGCCAGCAGCCATGGGGACAGAATGAACACTGAAGCTTTCTTT. Translation: CASSHGDRMNTEAFF.

J is TRBJ2-3 and V is TRBV3-1 (or the pseudogene TRBV3-2); the D gene is possibly TRBD1 (5 bases). This CDR3 region has 16 residues. Germline V CDR1 and CDR2: LGHDT, YNNKEL (reference sequence). The ends were cut back, 1 base at V and 4 bases at J, with 15 bases in the middle. The CDR3 is CASSQGAWGPADTQYF. CDR3 nucleotide sequence: TGTGCCAGCAGCCAAGGTGCGTGGGGCCCCGCAGATACGCAGTATTTT.

This clone was detected a few times. J is TRBJ2-3 and V is TRBV7-8; 13 bases agree with TRBD2. Germline CDR1 and CDR2: SGHVS and FQNEAQ. The CDR3 covers 16 residues. V gave up 7 bases and J gave up 4 bases; unmatched junction bases: 8. This chain's CDR3 is CASTAQGLAGPDTQYF. The CDR3 bases are TGTGCCAGCACCGCTCAGGGACTAGCGGGGCCAGATACGCAGTATTTT.

This chain joins TRBV28 and TRBJ1-2; 9 bases fit TRBD1. The germline CDR1 and CDR2 sequences are MDHEN and SYDVKM. The trim removed 5 bases at V and 7 bases at J, leaving 8 bases unmatched. The CDR3 runs to 14 residues. CDR3 in amino acids: CASSRAGTGLGYTF. Written as DNA, the CDR3 is TGTGCCAGCAGTCGTGCCGGGACAGGGCTTGGCTACACCTTC.

The chain is built from TRBV4-1 and TRBJ1-5, with D possibly being TRBD1 (5 bases). Trimming took 4 bases from V and 1 from J, leaving 20 bases between them. Germline-derived CDR1 and CDR2 are MGHRA and YSYEKL. There are 18 residues in the CDR3. The CDR3 region is CASSPRAGRSGSNQPQHF. The CDR3, as DNA: TGCGCCAGCAGCCCTAGGGCAGGGCGAAGTGGGAGCAATCAGCCCCAGCATTTT.

V and J are TRBV5-1 and TRBJ1-3, with D tentatively TRBD1 (5 bases). The CDR3 length is 14 residues. V was shortened by 0 bases and J by 6 bases, with 10 bases between the two germline ends. Germline V CDR1 and CDR2: SGHRS, YFSETQ. CDR3 nucleotides: TGCGCCAGCAGCTTGGGTCAGGGTACAAACACCATATATTTT. Encoded protein: CASSLGQGTNTIYF.

J is TRBJ2-1 and V is TRBV11-2; possibly TRBD2 for D (6 bases). Germline V lookup: CDR1 SGHAT, CDR2 FQNNGV. CDR3 length: 15 residues. With 3 bases removed from V and 6 bases from J, the gap between germline ends came to 15 bases. CDR3 in amino acids: CASSFSSAGGNEQFF. The CDR3, as DNA: TGTGCCAGCAGCTTCTCTAGCGCTGGGGGCAATGAGCAGTTCTTC.

The chain has TRBV5-4 and TRBJ1-1, with 7 bases identical to TRBD1. Germline loops: CDR1 SGHNT, CDR2 YYREEE (reference sequence). This CDR3 is 16 amino acids long. V was clipped by 4 bases and J by 3 bases; unmatched bases: 12. The CDR3 here is CASSPQRQGRDTEAFF. CDR3 coding DNA: TGTGCCAGCAGCCCTCAAAGACAGGGTCGGGACACTGAAGCTTTCTTT.

V is TRBV4-2 and J is TRBJ2-6; D perhaps matches TRBD1 (6 bases). Deletions cut 4 bases from V and 0 bases from J, with 13 bases between. CDR1 and CDR2 from the germline V gene are LGHNA and YNFKEQ. The CDR3 contains 17 residues. The CDR3 here is CASSPSGQPSGANVLTF. In DNA, the CDR3 is TGTGCCAGCAGCCCCTCGGGACAACCCTCTGGGGCCAACGTCCTGACTTTC.

The chain combines TRBV11-3 with TRBJ2-7, with TRBD2 identical over 7 bases. Per germline, CDR1 SGHNT and CDR2 YENEEA. V trimming: 5 bases; J trimming: 7 bases; junction bases outside the gene matches: 8. This CDR3 region has 13 residues. The CDR3 DNA is TGTGCCAGCAGCCTTGGAGAGGGAGGGGAGCAGTACTTC. Its protein is CASSLGEGGEQYF.

The chain recombines TRBV5-1 with TRBJ2-2; 9 bases are shared with TRBD1. Per the germline V gene, CDR1 is SGHRS and CDR2 is YFSETQ. The CDR3 is 15 residues long. V dropped 4 bases and J dropped 6; count of bases not matched to a gene: 7. The CDR3: CASSPPGQGAGELFF. The CDR3 DNA reads as TGCGCCAGCAGCCCTCCGGGACAGGGTGCCGGGGAGCTGTTTTTT.

Only a few counts were recorded for this clone. The V and J genes are TRBV6-4 and TRBJ2-1; 11 bases align to TRBD1. The CDR3 is 15 amino acids. The V gene end was trimmed by 6 bases and the J gene end by 10 bases; junction bases not matched to a gene: 11. The germline V gene has CDR1 MRHNA and CDR2 SNTAGT. CDR3 amino acids: CASSRGGQGAGEQFF. The CDR3 nucleotides are TGTGCCAGCAGCCGCGGAGGACAGGGGGCTGGAGAGCAGTTCTTC.

The chain employs TRBV30 and TRBJ1-3; 8 bases are a match to TRBD1. The CDR3 spans 14 residues. Germline V gene sequence: CDR1 GTSNPN, CDR2 SVGIG (reference sequence). With 2 bases clipped from V and 7 bases from J, the junction kept 7 bases outside the gene matches. CDR3 coding DNA: TGTGCCTGGAGTCCAAGGACAGGGCGGAACACCATATATTTT. Translated: CAWSPRTGRNTIYF.

V and J are TRBV11-2 and TRBJ2-6; a weak D match, TRBD1 (5 bases). CDR1 is SGHAT and CDR2 is FQNNGV in the germline V gene. There are 15 residues in the CDR3. V was pared by 4 bases and J by 0 bases, with 7 bases between. This CDR3 reads CASSYRFSGANVLTF. DNA for the CDR3: TGTGCCAGCAGCTACAGGTTCTCTGGGGCCAACGTCCTGACTTTC.

The chain uses TRBV5-4 and TRBJ2-1, with D perhaps matching TRBD2 (7 bases). The V end was cut by 0 bases, the J end by 5 bases, with 12 bases between. The CDR3 runs 15 residues. The V gene's germline CDR1 is SGHNT and CDR2 YYREEE (reference sequence). CDR3 DNA: TGTGCCAGCAGCTTGGCGGGGGGCGGTAACAATGAGCAGTTCTTC. Translated, it gives CASSLAGGGNNEQFF.

The chain joins TRBV7-3 to TRBJ2-3; a possible D gene is TRBD1 (6 bases). The germline V gene has CDR1 SGHTA and CDR2 FQGTGA. V gave up 3 bases and J gave up 6 bases, with 10 bases separating them. The CDR3 contains 13 residues. CDR3 in amino acids: CASSFYRVDTQYF. The CDR3 region has the DNA TGTGCCAGCAGCTTCTACAGGGTTGATACGCAGTATTTT.

V is TRBV19 and J is TRBJ2-1; TRBD2 agrees at 10 bases. With 6 bases clipped from V and 5 bases from J, the junction kept 10 bases outside the gene matches. The CDR3 has 16 amino acids. CDR1 is LNHDA, CDR2 SQIVND, per germline (reference sequence). The CDR3 region is CASRPLSGRRDNEQFF. In DNA form, the CDR3 reads TGTGCCAGTAGGCCTCTTAGCGGGAGGCGTGACAATGAGCAGTTCTTC.

Only one count was recorded for this clone. The rearrangement uses TRBV24-1 and TRBJ1-6, with a tentative D call TRBD1 (6 bases). Germline V gene sequence: CDR1 KGHDR, CDR2 SFDVKD. Between the trimmed V and J ends, which lost 5 bases and 1 base, there was a span of 8 bases. The CDR3 totals 15 residues. The CDR3 nucleotides are TGTGCCACCAGTGCCGGACAGTCCTATAATTCACCCCTCCACTTT. It yields the protein CATSAGQSYNSPLHF.

The chain carries TRBV5-1 and TRBJ2-3; 8 nucleotides match TRBD1. The CDR3 loop spans 14 amino acids. After removal of 7 bases from V and 6 bases from J, the junction contained 10 bases not matched to a gene. Germline V CDR1 and CDR2: SGHRS, YFSETQ. DNA of the CDR3: TGCGCCAGCGCCCTCCAGGGGGCTTGGGATACGCAGTATTTT. Translation: CASALQGAWDTQYF.

This rearrangement joins TRBV23-1 to TRBJ1-1, with no clear D. TRBV23-1 is given ORF status, its function remaining uncertain. V gave up 0 bases and J gave up 0 bases, with 14 bases separating them. The CDR3 contains 17 residues. The CDR3 here is CASSQSREPIMNTEAFF. The CDR3 DNA reads TGCGCCAGCAGTCAATCGAGAGAGCCGATCATGAACACTGAAGCTTTCTTT.

Comments on this clone: Other DNA sequences in this specimen translate into the identical CDR3. V and J are TRBV11-3 and TRBJ1-1, with D unclear. V was clipped by 2 bases and J by 2 bases, with 6 bases between them. Germline V CDR1 and CDR2: SGHNT, YENEEA. The CDR3 consists of 13 residues. The CDR3 reads CASSLSPNTEAFF. The CDR3 DNA reads as TGTGCCAGCAGCTTAAGCCCAAACACTGAAGCTTTCTTT.

V and J are TRBV19 and TRBJ2-1, with 9 bases aligning to TRBD1. The CDR3 runs to 15 residues. CDR1 and CDR2 (germline): LNHDA, SQIVND (reference sequence). The V and J ends lost 4 bases and 7 bases, in that order; junction bases with no gene match: 8. The CDR3 sequence: CASSRGQGKVNEQFF. CDR3 sequence (DNA): TGTGCCAGTAGTAGAGGACAGGGGAAGGTAAATGAGCAGTTCTTC.

V and J are TRBV6-2 or TRBV6-3 and TRBJ1-2, with D tentatively TRBD1 (6 bases). The ends were cut back, 6 bases at V and 8 bases at J, with 13 bases in the middle. The CDR3 totals 12 residues. Germline assignment: CDR1 MNHEY and CDR2 SVGEGT. CDR3 coding DNA: TGTGCCAGCAGCAGGGGAAGGCGGGGCTACACCTTC. Translated, it gives CASSRGRRGYTF.

V usage is TRBV7-9 and J usage is TRBJ1-2, with D perhaps matching TRBD1 (6 bases). Germline V gene lookup returns CDR1 SEHNR and CDR2 FQNEAQ (reference sequence). This CDR3 region has 14 residues. Between the trimmed V and J ends, which lost 2 bases and 6 bases, there was a span of 13 bases. The CDR3: CASSLQGPLDGYTF. The CDR3 DNA is TGTGCCAGCAGCTTACAGGGGCCGCTCGATGGCTACACCTTC.

This rearrangement joins TRBV3-1 (or the pseudogene TRBV3-2) to TRBJ1-4; tentatively, D is TRBD1 (6 bases). V lost 4 bases, J lost 4 bases, and 13 bases lay in between. CDR3 length: 15 amino acids. Germline CDR1 reads LGHDT; CDR2 reads YNNKEL (reference sequence). The CDR3 sequence is CASSRRGRGNEKLFF. The CDR3 bases are TGTGCCAGCAGCCGGCGGGGGCGGGGTAATGAAAAACTGTTTTTT.

This clone has just one count. This chain connects TRBV6-5 to TRBJ2-3; no firm D call. V was trimmed by 8 bases and J by 2 bases, leaving 11 bases between them. This CDR3 has 13 amino acids. Germline-derived CDR1 and CDR2 are MNHEY and SVGAGI. The CDR3 region is CASAIPYTDTQYF. The CDR3 bases are TGTGCCAGCGCGATACCATACACAGATACGCAGTATTTT.